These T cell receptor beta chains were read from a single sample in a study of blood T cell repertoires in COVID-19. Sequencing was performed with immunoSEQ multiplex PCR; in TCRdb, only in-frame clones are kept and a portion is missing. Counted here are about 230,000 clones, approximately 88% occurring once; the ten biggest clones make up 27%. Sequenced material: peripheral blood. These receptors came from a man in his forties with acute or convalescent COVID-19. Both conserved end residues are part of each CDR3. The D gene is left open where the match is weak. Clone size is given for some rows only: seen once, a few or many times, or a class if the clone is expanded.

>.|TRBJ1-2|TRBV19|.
CASSMVQGMEGYTF
TGTGCCAGTAGTATGGTACAGGGAATGGAGGGCTACACCTTC
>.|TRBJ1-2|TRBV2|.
CASSYDGSGYTF
TGTGCCAGCAGTTATGATGGGAGTGGCTACACCTTC
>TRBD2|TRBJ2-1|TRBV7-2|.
CASSSQRERNNEQFF
TGTGCCAGCAGCTCCCAGCGGGAGAGGAACAATGAGCAGTTCTTC
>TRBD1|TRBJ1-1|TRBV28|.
CASTRTGGENTEAFF
TGTGCCAGCACCAGGACAGGGGGGGAGAACACTGAAGCTTTCTTT
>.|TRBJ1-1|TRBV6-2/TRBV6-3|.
CASSFLELPLKAFF
TGTGCCAGCAGCTTTCTTGAGCTACCTCTCAAAGCTTTCTTT
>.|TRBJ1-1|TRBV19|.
CASSKTGVGTEAFF
TGTGCCAGTAGCAAGACAGGAGTGGGCACTGAAGCTTTCTTT
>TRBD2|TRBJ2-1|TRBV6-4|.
CASSALAGADEQFF
TGTGCCAGCAGTGCCCTAGCGGGAGCCGATGAGCAGTTCTTC
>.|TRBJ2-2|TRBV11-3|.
CASSFGGQNAGELFF
TGTGCCAGCAGCTTTGGGGGACAAAACGCCGGGGAGCTGTTTTTT
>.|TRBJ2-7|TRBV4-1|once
CASRADPTGFAYEQYF
TGCGCCAGTCGGGCTGATCCGACAGGTTTCGCCTACGAGCAGTACTTC
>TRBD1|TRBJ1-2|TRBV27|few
CASSPRTGLDGYTF
TGTGCCAGCAGTCCGCGGACAGGGCTGGATGGCTACACCTTC